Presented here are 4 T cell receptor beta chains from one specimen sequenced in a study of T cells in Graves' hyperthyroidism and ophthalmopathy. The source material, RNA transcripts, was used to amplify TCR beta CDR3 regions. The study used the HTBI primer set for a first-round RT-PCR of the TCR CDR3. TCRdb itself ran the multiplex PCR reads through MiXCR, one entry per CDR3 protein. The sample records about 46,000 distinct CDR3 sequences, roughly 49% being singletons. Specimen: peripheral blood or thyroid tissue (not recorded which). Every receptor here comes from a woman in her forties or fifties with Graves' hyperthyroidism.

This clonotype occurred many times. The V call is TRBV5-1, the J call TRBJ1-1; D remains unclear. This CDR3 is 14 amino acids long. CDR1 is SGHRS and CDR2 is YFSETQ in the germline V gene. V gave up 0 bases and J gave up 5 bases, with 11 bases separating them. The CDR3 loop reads CASSLGPPVTEAFF. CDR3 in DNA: TGCGCCAGCAGCTTGGGGCCTCCGGTGACTGAAGCTTTCTTT.

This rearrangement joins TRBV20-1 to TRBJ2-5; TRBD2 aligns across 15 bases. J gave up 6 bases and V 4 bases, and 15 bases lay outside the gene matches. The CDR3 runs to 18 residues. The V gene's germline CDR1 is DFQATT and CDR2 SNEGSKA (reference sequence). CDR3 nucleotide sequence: TGCAGTGCTATACTGACAAGGACTAGCGGGAGGGCTGGGAAGACCCAGTACTTC. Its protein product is CSAILTRTSGRAGKTQYF.

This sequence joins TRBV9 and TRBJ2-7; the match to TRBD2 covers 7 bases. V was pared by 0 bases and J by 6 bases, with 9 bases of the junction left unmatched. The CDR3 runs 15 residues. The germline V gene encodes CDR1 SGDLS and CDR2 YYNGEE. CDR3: CASSVGAQGGVEQYF. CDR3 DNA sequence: TGTGCCAGCAGCGTAGGGGCCCAGGGAGGGGTCGAGCAGTACTTC.

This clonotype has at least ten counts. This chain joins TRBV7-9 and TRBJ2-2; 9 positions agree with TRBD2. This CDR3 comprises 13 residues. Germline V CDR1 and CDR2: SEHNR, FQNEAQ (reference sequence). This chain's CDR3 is CMAGGRAPRELFF. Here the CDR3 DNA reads TGTATGGCCGGCGGGAGGGCGCCCCGGGAGCTGTTTTTT.